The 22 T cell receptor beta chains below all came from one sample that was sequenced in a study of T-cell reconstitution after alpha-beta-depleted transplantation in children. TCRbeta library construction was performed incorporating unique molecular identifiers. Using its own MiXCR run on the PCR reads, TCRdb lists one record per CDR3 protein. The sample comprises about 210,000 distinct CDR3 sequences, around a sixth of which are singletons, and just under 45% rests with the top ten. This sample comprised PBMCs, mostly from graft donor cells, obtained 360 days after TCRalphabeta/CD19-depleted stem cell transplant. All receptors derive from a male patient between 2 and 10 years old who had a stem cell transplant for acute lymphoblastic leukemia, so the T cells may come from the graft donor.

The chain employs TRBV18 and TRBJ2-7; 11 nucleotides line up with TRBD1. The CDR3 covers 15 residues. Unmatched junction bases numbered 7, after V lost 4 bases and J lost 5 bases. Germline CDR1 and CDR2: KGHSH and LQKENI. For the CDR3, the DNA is TGTGCCAGCTCACTACAGGACAGGGGGCCCAACGAGCAGTACTTC. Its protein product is CASSLQDRGPNEQYF.

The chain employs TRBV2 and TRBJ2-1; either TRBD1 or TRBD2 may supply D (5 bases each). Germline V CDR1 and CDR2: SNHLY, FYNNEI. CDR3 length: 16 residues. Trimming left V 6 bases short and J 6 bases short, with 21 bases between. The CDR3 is CASRAIPGPTTNEQFF. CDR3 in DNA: TGTGCCAGCAGGGCGATACCGGGACCCACAACCAATGAGCAGTTCTTC.

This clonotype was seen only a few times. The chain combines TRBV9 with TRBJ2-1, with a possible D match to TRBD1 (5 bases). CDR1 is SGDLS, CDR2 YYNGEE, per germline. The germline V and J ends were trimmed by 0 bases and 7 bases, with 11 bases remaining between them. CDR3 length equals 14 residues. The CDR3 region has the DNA TGTGCCAGCAGCGTAGCGCAGGGTGGAAATGAGCAGTTCTTC. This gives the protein CASSVAQGGNEQFF.

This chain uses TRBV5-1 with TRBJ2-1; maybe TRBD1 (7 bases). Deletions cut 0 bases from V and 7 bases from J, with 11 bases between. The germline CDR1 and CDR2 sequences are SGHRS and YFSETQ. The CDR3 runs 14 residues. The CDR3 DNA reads TGCGCCAGCAGCTTGGTGGAGGGGGCTAATGAGCAGTTCTTC. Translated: CASSLVEGANEQFF.

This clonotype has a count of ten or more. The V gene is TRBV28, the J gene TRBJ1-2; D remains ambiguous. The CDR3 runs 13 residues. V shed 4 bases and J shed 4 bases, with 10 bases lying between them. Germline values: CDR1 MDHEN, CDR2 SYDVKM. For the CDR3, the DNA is TGTGCCAGCAGTTCCAACCAGGCCTATGGCTACACCTTC. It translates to CASSSNQAYGYTF.

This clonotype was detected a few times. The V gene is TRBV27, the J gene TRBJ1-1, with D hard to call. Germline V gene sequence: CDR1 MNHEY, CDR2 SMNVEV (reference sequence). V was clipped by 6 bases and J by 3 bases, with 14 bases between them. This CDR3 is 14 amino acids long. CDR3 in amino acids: CASSPTRADTEAFF. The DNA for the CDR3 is TGTGCCAGCAGCCCTACAAGAGCCGACACTGAAGCTTTCTTT.

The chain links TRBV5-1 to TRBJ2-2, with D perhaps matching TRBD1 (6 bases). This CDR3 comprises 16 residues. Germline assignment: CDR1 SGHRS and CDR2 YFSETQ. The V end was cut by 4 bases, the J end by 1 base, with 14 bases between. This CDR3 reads CASSPSLTGNTGELFF. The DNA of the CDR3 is TGCGCCAGCAGCCCGTCCTTGACAGGGAACACCGGGGAGCTGTTTTTT.

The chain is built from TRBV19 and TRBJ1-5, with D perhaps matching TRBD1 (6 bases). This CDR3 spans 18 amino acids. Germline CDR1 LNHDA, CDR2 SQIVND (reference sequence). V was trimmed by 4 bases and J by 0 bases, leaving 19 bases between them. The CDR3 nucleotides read TGTGCCAGTAGTAAGTCTGGACAGAGCTCTTATAGCAATCAGCCCCAGCATTTT. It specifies CASSKSGQSSYSNQPQHF.

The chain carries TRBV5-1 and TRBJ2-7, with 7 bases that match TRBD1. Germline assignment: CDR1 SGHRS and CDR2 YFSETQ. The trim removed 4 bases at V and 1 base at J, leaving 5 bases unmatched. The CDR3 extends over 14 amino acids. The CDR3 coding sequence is TGCGCCAGCAGCCCGGGACAGCAGTCCTACGAGCAGTACTTC. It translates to CASSPGQQSYEQYF.

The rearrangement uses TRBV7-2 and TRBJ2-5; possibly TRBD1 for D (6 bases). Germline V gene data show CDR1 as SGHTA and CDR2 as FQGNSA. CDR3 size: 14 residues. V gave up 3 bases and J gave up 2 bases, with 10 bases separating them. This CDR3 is CASSFRGQQETQYF. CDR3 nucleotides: TGTGCCAGCAGCTTCAGGGGACAACAAGAGACCCAGTACTTC.

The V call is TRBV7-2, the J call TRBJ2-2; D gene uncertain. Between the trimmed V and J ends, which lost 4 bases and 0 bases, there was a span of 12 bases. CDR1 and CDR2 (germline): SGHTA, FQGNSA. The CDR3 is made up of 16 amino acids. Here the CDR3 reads CASSSRFQPNTGELFF. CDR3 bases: TGTGCCAGCAGCTCCCGTTTTCAGCCGAACACCGGGGAGCTGTTTTTT.

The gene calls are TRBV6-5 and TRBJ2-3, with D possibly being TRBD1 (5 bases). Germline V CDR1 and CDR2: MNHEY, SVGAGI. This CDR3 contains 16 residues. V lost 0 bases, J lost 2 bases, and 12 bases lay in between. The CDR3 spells CASSYSFQGLTDTQYF. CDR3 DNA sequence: TGTGCCAGCAGTTACTCGTTTCAGGGTCTCACAGATACGCAGTATTTT.

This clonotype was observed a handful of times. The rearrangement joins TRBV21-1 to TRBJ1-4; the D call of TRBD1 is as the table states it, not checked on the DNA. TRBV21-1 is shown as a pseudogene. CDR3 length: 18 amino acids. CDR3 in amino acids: CASSLWPVTGEANEKLFF. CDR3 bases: TGTGCCAGCAGCCTCTGGCCGGTTACAGGGGAAGCTAATGAAAAACTGTTTTTT.

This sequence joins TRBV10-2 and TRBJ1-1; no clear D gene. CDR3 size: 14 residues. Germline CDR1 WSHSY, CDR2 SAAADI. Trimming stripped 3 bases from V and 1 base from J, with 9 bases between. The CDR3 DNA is TGCGCCAGCAGTGACCGACGGAGGAACACTGAAGCTTTCTTT. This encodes CASSDRRRNTEAFF.

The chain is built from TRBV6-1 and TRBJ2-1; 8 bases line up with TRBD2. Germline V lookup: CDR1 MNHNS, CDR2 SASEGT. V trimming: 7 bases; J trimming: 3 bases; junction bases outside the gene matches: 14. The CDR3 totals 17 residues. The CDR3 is CASKFASGSEIYNEQFF. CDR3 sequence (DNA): TGTGCCAGCAAATTCGCGAGCGGGAGCGAAATCTACAATGAGCAGTTCTTC.

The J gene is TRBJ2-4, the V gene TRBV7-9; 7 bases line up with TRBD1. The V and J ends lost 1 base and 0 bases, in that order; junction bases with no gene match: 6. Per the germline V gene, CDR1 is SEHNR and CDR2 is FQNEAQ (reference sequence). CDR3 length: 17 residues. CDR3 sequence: CASSLVRDSLAKNIQYF. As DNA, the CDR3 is TGTGCCAGCAGCTTAGTAAGGGACAGCCTAGCCAAAAACATTCAGTACTTC.

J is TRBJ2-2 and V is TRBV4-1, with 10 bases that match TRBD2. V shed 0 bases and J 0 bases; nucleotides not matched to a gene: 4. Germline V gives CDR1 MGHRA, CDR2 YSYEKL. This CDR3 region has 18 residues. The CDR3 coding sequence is TGCGCCAGCAGCCAAGATGGGACTAGCGCAGCGAACACCGGGGAGCTGTTTTTT. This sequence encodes CASSQDGTSAANTGELFF.

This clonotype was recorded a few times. The CDR3 spells CATSDTHDTTSYNEQFF. Written as DNA, the CDR3 is TGTGCCACCAGTGACACCCACGACACGACCTCCTACAATGAGCAGTTCTTC. The chain uses TRBV24-1 and TRBJ2-1; no clear D. The CDR3 extends over 17 amino acids. V lost 4 bases and J 0 bases, leaving 15 bases between the germline ends. CDR1 is KGHDR and CDR2 is SFDVKD in the germline V gene.

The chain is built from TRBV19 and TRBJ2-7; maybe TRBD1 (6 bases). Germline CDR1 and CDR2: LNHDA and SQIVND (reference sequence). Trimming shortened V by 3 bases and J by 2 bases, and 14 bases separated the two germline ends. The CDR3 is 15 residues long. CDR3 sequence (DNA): TGTGCCAGTAGTATGGTCTGGGGGCCCACCTACGAGCAGTACTTC. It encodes CASSMVWGPTYEQYF.

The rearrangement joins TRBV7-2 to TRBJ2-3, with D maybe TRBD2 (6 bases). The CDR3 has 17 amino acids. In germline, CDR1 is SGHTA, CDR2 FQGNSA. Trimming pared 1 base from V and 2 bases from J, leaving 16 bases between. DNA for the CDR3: TGTGCCAGCAGCTTAGGTTTTGGTGGGAGGAACACAGATACGCAGTATTTT. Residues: CASSLGFGGRNTDTQYF.

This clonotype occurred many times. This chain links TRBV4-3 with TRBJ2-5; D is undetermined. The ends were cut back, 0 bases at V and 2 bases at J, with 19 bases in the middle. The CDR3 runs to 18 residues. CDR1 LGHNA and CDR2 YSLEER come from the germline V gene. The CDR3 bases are TGCGCCAGCAGCCAAGATTACGGCAATGTAGGGCTGCAAGAGACCCAGTACTTC. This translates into CASSQDYGNVGLQETQYF.

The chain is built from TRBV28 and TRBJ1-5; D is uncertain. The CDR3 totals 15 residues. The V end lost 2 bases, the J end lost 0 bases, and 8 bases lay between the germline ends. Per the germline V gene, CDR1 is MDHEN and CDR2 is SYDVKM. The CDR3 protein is CASSLAEYSNQPQHF. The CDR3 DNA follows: TGTGCCAGCAGTTTAGCAGAATATAGCAATCAGCCCCAGCATTTT.